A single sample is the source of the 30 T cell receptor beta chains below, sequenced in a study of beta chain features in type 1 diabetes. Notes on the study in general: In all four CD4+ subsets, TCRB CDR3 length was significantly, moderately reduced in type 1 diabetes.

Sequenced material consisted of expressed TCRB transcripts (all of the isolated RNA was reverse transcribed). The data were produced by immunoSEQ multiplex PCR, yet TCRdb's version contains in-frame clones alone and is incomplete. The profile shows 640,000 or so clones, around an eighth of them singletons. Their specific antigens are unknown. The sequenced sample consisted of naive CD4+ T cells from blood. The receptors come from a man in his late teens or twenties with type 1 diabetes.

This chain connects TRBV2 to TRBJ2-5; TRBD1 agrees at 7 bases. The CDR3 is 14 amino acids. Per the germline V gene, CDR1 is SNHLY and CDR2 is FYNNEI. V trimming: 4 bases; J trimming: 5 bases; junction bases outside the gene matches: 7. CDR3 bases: TGTGCCAGCAGTGTAATAACAGGGGCGGAGACCCAGTACTTC. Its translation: CASSVITGAETQYF.

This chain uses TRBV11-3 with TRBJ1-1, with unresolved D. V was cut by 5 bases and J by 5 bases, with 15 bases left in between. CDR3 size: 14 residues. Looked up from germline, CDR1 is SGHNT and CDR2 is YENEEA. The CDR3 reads CASSVTGVGTEAFF. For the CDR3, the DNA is TGTGCCAGCAGCGTTACGGGCGTCGGGACTGAAGCTTTCTTT. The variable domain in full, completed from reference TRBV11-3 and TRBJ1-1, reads EAGVVQSPRYKIIEKKQPVAFWCNPISGHNTLYWYLQNLGQGPELLIRYENEEAVDDSQLPKDRFSAERLKGVDSTLKIQPAELGDSAVYLCASSVTGVGTEAFFGQGTRLTVV.

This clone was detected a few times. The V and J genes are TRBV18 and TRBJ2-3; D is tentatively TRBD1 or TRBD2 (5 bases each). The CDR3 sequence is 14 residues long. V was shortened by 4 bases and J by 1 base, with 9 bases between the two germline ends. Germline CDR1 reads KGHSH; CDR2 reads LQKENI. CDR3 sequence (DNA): TGTGCCAGCTCACGGGACGCGGGCACAGATACGCAGTATTTT. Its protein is CASSRDAGTDTQYF.

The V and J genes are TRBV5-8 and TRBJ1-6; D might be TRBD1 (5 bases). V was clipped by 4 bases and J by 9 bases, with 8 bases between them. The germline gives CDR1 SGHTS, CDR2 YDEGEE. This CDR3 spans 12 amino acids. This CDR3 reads CASSADSSPLHF. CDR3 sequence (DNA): TGTGCCAGCAGCGCTGACAGTTCACCCCTCCACTTT.

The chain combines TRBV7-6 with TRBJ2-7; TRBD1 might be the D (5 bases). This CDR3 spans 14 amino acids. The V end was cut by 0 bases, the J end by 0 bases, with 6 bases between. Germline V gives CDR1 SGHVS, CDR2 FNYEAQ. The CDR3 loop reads CASSLAGDSYEQYF. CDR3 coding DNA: TGTGCCAGCAGCTTAGCAGGGGACTCCTACGAGCAGTACTTC.

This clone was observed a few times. The CDR3 is CASSLVGGLADTQYF. The CDR3 region has the DNA TGTGCCAGCAGCTTAGTCGGGGGCCTCGCAGATACGCAGTATTTT. The chain links TRBV7-2 to TRBJ2-3; D might be TRBD1 or TRBD2, each matching 6 bases. Deletions cut 1 base from V and 4 bases from J, with 12 bases between. The V gene's germline CDR1 is SGHTA and CDR2 FQGNSA. This CDR3 has 15 amino acids. Filled out from reference TRBV7-2 and TRBJ2-3, the complete variable domain reads GAGVSQSPSNKVTEKGKDVELRCDPISGHTALYWYRQSLGQGLEFLIYFQGNSAPDKSGLPSDRFSAERTGGSVSTLTIQRTQQEDSAVYLCASSLVGGLADTQYFGPGTRLTVL.

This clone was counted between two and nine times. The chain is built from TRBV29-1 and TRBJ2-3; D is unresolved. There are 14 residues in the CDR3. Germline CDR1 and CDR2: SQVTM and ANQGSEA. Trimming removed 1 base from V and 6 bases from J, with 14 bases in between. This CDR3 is CSVEGRLNTDTQYF. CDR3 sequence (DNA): TGCAGCGTTGAAGGACGTCTTAATACCGATACGCAGTATTTT.

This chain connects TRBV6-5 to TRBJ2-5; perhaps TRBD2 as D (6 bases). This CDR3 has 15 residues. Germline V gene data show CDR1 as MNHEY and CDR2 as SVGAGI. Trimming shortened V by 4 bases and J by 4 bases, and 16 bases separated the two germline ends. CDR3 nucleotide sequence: TGTGCCAGCAGTTCCATCGCGGGGCCCGCAGAGACCCAGTACTTC. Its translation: CASSSIAGPAETQYF.

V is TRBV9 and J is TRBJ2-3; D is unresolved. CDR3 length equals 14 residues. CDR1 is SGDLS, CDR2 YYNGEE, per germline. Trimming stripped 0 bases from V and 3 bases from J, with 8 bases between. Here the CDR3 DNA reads TGTGCCAGCAGCGTAGCGCTTACGACAGATACGCAGTATTTT. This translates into CASSVALTTDTQYF. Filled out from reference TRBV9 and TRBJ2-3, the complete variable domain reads DSGVTQTPKHLITATGQRVTLRCSPRSGDLSVYWYQQSLDQGLQFLIQYYNGEERAKGNILERFSAQQFPDLHSELNLSSLELGDSALYFCASSVALTTDTQYFGPGTRLTVL.

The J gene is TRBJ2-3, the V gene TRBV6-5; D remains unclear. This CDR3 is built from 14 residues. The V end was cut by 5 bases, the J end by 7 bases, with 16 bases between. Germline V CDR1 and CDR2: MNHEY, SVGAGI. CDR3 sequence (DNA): TGTGCCAGCAGTAGGCAACTGACTGGCCATACGCAGTATTTT. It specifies CASSRQLTGHTQYF.

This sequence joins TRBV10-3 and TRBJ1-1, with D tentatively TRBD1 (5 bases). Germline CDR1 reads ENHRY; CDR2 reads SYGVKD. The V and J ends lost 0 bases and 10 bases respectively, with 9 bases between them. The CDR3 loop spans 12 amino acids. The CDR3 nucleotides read TGTGCCATCAGTGAGTCGGGGGTCGGAGCTTTCTTT. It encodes CAISESGVGAFF.

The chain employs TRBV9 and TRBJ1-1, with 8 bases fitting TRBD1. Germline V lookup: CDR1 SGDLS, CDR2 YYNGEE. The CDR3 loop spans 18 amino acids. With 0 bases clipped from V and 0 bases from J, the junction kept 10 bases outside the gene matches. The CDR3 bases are TGTGCCAGCAGCGTAGAAGAAGACAGGGGCTTCATGAACACTGAAGCTTTCTTT. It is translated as CASSVEEDRGFMNTEAFF.

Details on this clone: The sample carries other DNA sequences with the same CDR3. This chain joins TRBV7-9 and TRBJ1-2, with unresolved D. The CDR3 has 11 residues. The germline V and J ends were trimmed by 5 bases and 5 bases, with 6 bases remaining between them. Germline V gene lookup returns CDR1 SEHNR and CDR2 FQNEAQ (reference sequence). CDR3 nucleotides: TGTGCCAGCAGCCTGGATTATGGCTACACCTTC. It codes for CASSLDYGYTF.

The CDR3 spells CATGQVDNEQFF. CDR3 DNA: TGTGCCACCGGACAGGTGGACAATGAGCAGTTCTTC. The chain carries TRBV28 and TRBJ2-1; 7 bases line up with TRBD1. V trimming: 10 bases; J trimming: 5 bases; junction bases outside the gene matches: 5. The CDR3 contains 12 residues. Germline CDR1 is MDHEN and CDR2 is SYDVKM.

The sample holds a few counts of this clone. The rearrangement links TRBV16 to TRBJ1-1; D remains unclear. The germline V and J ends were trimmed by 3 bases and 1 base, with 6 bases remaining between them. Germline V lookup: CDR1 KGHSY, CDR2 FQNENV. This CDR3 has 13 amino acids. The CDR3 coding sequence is TGTGCCAGCAGCCAGGTCGAGAACACTGAAGCTTTCTTT. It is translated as CASSQVENTEAFF.

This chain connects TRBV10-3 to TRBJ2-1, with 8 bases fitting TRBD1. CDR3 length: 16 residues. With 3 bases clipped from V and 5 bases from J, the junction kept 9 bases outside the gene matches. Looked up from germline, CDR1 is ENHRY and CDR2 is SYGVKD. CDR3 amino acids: CAISDGGQDFHNEQFF. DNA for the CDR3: TGTGCCATCAGTGATGGGGGACAGGATTTCCACAATGAGCAGTTCTTC.

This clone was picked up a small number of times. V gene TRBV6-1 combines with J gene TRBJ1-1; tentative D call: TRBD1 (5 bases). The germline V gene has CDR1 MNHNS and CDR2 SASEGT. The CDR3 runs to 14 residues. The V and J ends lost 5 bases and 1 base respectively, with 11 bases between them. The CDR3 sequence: CASSSQGGNTEAFF. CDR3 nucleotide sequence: TGTGCCAGCAGTTCCCAGGGAGGGAACACTGAAGCTTTCTTT.

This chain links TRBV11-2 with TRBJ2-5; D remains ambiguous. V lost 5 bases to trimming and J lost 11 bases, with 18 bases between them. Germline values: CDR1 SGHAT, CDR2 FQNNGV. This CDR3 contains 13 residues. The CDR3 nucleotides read TGTGCCAGCAGCGTACTCCGCCGTAGCCCTCAGTACTTC. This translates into CASSVLRRSPQYF. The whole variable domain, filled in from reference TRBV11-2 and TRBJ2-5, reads EAGVAQSPRYKIIEKRQSVAFWCNPISGHATLYWYQQILGQGPKLLIQFQNNGVVDDSQLPKDRFSAERLKGVDSTLKIQPAKLEDSAVYLCASSVLRRSPQYFGPGTRLLVL.

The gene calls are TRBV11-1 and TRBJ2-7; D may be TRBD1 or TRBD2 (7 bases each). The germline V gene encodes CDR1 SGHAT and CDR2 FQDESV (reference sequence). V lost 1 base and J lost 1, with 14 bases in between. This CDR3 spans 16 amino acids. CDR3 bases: TGTGCCAGCAGCTTAGGGGAGGGGGCCTATTCCTACGAGCAGTACTTC. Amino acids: CASSLGEGAYSYEQYF.

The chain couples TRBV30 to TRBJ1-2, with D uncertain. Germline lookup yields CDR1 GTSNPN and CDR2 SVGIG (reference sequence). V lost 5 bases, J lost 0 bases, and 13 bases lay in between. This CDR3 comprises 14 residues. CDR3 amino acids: CAWGSREANYGYTF. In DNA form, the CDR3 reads TGTGCCTGGGGGAGTAGAGAAGCTAACTATGGCTACACCTTC.

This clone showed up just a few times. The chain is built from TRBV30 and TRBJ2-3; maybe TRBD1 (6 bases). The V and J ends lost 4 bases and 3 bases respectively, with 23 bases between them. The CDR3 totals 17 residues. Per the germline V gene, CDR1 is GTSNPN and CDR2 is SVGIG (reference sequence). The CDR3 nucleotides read TGTGCCTGGATGCAGGGGCCACCCACGATGAGGACAGATACGCAGTATTTT. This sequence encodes CAWMQGPPTMRTDTQYF. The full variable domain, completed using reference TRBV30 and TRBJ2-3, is SQTIHQWPATLVQPVGSPLSLECTVEGTSNPNLYWYRQAAGRGLQLLFYSVGIGQISSEVPQNLSASRPQDRQFILSSKKLLLSDSGFYLCAWMQGPPTMRTDTQYFGPGTRLTVL.

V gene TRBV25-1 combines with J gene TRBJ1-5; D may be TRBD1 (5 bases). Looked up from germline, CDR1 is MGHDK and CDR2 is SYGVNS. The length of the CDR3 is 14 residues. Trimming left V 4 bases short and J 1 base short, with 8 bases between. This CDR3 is CASSVNRSNQPQHF. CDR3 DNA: TGTGCCAGCAGTGTCAACAGGAGCAATCAGCCCCAGCATTTT.

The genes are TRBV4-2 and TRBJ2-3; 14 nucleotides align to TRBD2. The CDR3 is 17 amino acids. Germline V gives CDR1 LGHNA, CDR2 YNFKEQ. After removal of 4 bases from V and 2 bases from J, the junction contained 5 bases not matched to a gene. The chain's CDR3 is CASSRGTSGGNTDTQYF. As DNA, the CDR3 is TGTGCCAGCAGCCGCGGGACTAGCGGGGGAAACACAGATACGCAGTATTTT.

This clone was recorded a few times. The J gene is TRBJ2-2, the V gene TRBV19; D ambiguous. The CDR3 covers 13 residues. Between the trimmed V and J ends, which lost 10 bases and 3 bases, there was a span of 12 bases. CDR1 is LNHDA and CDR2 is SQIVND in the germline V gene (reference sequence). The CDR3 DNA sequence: TGTGCCATGCAGGTACAGCACACCGGGGAGCTGTTTTTT. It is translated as CAMQVQHTGELFF. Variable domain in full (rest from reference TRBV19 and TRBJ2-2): DGGITQSPKYLFRKEGQNVTLSCEQNLNHDAMYWYRQDPGQGLRLIYYSQIVNDFQKGDIAEGYSVSREKKESFPLTVTSAQKNPTAFYLCAMQVQHTGELFFGEGSRLTVL.

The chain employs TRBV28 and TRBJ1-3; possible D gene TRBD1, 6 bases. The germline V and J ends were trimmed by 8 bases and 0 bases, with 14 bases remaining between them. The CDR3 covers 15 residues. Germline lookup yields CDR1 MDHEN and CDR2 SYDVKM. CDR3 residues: CASSLPGHSGNTIYF. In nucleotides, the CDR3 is TGTGCCAGCTCCCTACCGGGACACTCTGGAAACACCATATATTTT. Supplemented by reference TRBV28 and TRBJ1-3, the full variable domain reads DVKVTQSSRYLVKRTGEKVFLECVQDMDHENMFWYRQDPGLGLRLIYFSYDVKMKEKGDIPEGYSVSREKKERFSLILESASTNQTSMYLCASSLPGHSGNTIYFGEGSWLTVV.

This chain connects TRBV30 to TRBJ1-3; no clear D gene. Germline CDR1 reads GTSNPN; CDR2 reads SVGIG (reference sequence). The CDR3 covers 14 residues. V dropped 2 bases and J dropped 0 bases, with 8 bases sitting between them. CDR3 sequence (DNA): TGTGCCTGGAGTTTGGACGGCTCTGGAAACACCATATATTTT. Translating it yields CAWSLDGSGNTIYF.

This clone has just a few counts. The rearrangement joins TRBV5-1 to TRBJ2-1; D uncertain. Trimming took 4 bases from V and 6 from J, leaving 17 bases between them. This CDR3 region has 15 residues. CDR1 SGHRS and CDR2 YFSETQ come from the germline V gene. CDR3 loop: CASSGINPASNEQFF. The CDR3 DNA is TGCGCCAGCAGCGGAATAAACCCGGCGAGCAATGAGCAGTTCTTC.

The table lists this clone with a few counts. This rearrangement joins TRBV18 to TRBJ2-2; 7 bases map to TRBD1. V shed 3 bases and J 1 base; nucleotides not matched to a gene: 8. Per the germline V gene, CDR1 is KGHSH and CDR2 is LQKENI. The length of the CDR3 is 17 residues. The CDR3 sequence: CASSPILGQVNTGELFF. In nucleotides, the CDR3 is TGTGCCAGCTCACCGATCCTCGGACAGGTGAACACCGGGGAGCTGTTTTTT.

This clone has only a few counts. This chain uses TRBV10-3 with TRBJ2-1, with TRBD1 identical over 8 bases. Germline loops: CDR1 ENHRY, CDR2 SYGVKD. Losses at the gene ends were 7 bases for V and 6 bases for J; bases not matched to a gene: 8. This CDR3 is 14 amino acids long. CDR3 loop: CAITQQGDSNEQFF. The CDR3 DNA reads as TGTGCCATCACCCAACAGGGGGACAGCAATGAGCAGTTCTTC.

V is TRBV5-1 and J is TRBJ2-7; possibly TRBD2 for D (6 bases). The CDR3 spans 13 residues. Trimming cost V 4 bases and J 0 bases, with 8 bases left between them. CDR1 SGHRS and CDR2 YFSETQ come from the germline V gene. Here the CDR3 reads CASSATSSYEQYF. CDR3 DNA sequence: TGCGCCAGCAGCGCGACTAGCTCCTACGAGCAGTACTTC.